Listed below are T cell receptor beta chains from one sample, sequenced in a study of T-cell memory formation after mild COVID-19. In TCRdb, the 5' RACE reads were re-called with MiXCR into one record per CDR3 protein. The data contain about 180,000 distinct CDR3 sequences, about a sixth of them seen just once; the ten biggest clones take up approximately 2.2%. Specimen: PBMCs or a T cell subset sorted from them (not recorded which). The receptors originated from an adult woman who had mild COVID-19 (a few samples of this study predate the infection). Cell type and time point are not known. Each CDR3 is given with its conserved first and last residue. The D gene is left open where the match is weak. Clone size, where shown, is once, few, many, or a class for clones that have expanded.

TRBJ2-1 | - | TRBV18 | - | CASSLIGRPEQFF
TRBJ2-1 | few | TRBV4-3 | - | CASSQDRLAWTYNEQFF
TRBJ2-3 | few | TRBV18 | TRBD2 | CASSPGLGTSGSPLTDTQYF
TRBJ2-3 | few | TRBV16 | - | CASSQSSGKTDTQYF
TRBJ1-5 | - | TRBV12-3/TRBV12-4 | - | CASGVRHLVNQPQHF
TRBJ1-6 | - | TRBV2 | TRBD1 | CASSPRDRGGSPLHF
TRBJ1-4 | - | TRBV5-1 | - | CASSLSVGSGEKLFF
TRBJ2-5 | few | TRBV7-7 | - | CASSLDSNQETQYF
TRBJ1-2 | few | TRBV12-3/TRBV12-4 | TRBD1 | CASHRGGYGYTF
TRBJ2-1 | few | TRBV6-6 | TRBD1 | CASSPRQGVSYNEQFF
TRBJ2-7 | - | TRBV7-2 | - | CASGRRSYEQYF
TRBJ2-5 | few | TRBV12-5 | - | CASGLGSFVGGETQYF
TRBJ2-2 | few | TRBV6-5 | TRBD1 | CASRTGGHGELFF
TRBJ2-7 | few | TRBV7-2 | - | CASSPLVGEQYF
TRBJ2-3 | - | TRBV25-1 | TRBD1 | CASSPWTGDTQYF
TRBJ2-5 | few | TRBV6-1 | TRBD1 | CASSSDRGETQYF
TRBJ2-1 | many | TRBV5-1 | TRBD2 | CASSLGGSGGYNEQFF
TRBJ2-3 | - | TRBV5-1 | TRBD1 | CASSLVGGETDTQYF
TRBJ2-7 | - | TRBV4-2 | - | CASSQDRGEQYF
TRBJ2-6 | - | TRBV9 | TRBD1 | CASSVGGQGTAGANVLTF
TRBJ2-5 | - | TRBV12-3/TRBV12-4 | - | CASSQGVETQYF
TRBJ1-6 | - | TRBV6-2/TRBV6-3 | TRBD1 | CASSYGPGQGNSPLHF
TRBJ2-7 | few | TRBV3-1 | - | CASSLGPGPSSGEQYF